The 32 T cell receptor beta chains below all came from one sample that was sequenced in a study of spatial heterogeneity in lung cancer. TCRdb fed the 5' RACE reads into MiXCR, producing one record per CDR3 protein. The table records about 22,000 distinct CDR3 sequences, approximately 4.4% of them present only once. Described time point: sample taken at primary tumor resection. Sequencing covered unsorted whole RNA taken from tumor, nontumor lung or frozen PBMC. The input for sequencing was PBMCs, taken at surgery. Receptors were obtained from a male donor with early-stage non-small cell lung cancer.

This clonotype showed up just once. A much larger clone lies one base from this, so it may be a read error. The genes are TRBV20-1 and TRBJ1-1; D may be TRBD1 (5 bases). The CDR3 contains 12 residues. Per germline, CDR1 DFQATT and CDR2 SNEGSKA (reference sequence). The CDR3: CSAPDTNTEALF. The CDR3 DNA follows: TGCAGTGCCCCGGACACAAACACTGAAGCTTTGTTT.

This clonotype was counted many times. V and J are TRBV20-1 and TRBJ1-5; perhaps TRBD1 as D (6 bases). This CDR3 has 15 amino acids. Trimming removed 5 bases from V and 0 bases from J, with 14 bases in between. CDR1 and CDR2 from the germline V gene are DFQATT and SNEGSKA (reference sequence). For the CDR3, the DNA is TGCAGTGCTCGGAGGGGAGGGGGTAGCAATCAGCCCCAGCATTTT. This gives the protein CSARRGGGSNQPQHF.

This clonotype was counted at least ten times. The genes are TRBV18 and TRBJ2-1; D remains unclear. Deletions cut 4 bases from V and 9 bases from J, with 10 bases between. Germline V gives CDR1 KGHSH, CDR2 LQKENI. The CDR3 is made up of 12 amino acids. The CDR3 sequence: CASSQVDSEQFF. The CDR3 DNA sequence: TGTGCCAGCTCACAAGTCGATTCTGAGCAGTTCTTC. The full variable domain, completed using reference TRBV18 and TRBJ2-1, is NAGVMQNPRHLVRRRGQEARLRCSPMKGHSHVYWYRQLPEEGLKFMVYLQKENIIDESGMPKERFSAEFPKEGPSILRIQQVVRGDSAAYFCASSQVDSEQFFGPGTRLTVL.

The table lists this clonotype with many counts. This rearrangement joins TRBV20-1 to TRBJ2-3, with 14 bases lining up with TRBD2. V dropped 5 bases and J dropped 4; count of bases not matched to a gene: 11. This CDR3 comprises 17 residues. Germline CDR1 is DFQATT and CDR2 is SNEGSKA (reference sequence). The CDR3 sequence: CSADTPGLAGDADTQYF. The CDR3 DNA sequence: TGCAGTGCTGATACTCCGGGACTAGCGGGAGATGCAGATACGCAGTATTTT.

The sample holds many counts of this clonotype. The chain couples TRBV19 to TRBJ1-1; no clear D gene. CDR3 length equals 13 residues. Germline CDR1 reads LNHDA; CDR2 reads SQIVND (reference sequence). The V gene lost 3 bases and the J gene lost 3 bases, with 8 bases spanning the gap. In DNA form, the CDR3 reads TGTGCCAGTAGTATTATTGCGGACACTGAAGCTTTCTTT. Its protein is CASSIIADTEAFF.

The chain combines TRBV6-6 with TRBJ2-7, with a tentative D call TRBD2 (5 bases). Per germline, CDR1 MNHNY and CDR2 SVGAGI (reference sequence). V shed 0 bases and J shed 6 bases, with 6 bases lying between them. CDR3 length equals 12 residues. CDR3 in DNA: TGTGCCAGCAGTTACTCGGCGGGCGAGCAGTACTTC. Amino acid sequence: CASSYSAGEQYF.

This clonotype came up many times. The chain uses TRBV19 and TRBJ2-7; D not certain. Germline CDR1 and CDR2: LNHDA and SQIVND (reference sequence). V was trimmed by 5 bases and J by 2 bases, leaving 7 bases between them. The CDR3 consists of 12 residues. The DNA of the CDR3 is TGTGCCAGTAGTCCCGGAACCTACGAGCAGTACTTC. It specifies CASSPGTYEQYF.

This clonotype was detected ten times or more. DNA for the CDR3: TGTGCCAGCAGTTTAACGCAGACTAACTATGGCTACACCTTC. It encodes CASSLTQTNYGYTF. The chain carries TRBV27 and TRBJ1-2; D not certain. This CDR3 is built from 14 residues. V lost 2 bases and J lost 0, with 7 bases in between. The V gene's germline CDR1 is MNHEY and CDR2 SMNVEV (reference sequence).

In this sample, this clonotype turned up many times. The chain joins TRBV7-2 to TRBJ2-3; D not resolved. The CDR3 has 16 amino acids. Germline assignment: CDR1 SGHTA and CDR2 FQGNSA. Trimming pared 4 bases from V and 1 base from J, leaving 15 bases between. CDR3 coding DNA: TGTGCCAGCAGCTCCGGACGTAACTCGGGCACAGATACGCAGTATTTT. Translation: CASSSGRNSGTDTQYF.

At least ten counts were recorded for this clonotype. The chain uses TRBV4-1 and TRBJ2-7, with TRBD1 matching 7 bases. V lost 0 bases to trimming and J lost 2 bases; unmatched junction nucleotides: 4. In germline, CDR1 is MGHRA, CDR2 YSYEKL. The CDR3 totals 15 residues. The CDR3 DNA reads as TGCGCCAGCAGCCAAGATCGTCAGGGGGCCTACGAGCAGTACTTC. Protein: CASSQDRQGAYEQYF.

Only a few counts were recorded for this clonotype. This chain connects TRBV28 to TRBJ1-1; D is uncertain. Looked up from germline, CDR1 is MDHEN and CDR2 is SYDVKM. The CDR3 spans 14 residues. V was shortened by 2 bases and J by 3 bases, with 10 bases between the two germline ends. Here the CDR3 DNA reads TGTGCCAGCAGTTTAGGGTCCTCGTACACTGAAGCTTTCTTT. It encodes CASSLGSSYTEAFF.

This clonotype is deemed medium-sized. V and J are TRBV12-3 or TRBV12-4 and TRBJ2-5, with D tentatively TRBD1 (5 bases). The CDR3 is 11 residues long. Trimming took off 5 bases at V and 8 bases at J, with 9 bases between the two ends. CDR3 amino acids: CASSLGQTQYF. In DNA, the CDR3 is TGTGCCAGCAGTCTCGGACAAACCCAGTACTTC.

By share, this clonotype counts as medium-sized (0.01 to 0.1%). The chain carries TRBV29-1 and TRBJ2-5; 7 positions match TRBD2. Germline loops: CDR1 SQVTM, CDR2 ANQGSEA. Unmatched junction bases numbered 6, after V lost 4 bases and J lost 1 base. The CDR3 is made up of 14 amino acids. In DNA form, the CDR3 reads TGCAGCGTTGTGGCTAGCGGAATCCAAGAGACCCAGTACTTC. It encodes CSVVASGIQETQYF.

The CDR3 is CASSLRTGYAEAFF. CDR3 DNA: TGTGCCAGCAGCCTGCGGACGGGCTACGCTGAAGCTTTCTTT. This sequence joins TRBV5-6 and TRBJ1-1; D not certain. This CDR3 spans 14 amino acids. Per the germline V gene, CDR1 is SGHDT and CDR2 is YYEEEE. Trimming left V 4 bases short and J 6 bases short, with 16 bases between.

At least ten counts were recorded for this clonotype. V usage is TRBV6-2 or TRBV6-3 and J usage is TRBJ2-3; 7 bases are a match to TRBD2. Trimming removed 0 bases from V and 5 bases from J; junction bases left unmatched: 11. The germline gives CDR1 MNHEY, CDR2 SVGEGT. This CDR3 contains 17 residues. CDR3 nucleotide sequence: TGTGCCAGCAGTTACTCCGGTAGCGGGCTCAGCGGAGATACGCAGTATTTT. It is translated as CASSYSGSGLSGDTQYF.

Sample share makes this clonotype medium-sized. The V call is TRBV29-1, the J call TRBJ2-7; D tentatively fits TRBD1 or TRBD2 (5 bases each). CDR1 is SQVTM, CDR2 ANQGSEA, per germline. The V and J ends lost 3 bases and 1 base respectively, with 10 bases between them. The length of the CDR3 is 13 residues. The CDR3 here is CSVDGDGSYEQYF. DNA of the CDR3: TGCAGCGTTGACGGGGACGGATCCTACGAGCAGTACTTC.

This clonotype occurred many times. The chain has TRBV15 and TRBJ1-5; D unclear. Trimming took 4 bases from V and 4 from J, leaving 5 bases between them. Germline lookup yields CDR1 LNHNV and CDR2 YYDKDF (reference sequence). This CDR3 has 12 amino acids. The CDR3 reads CATSIRNQPQHF. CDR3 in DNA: TGTGCCACCAGCATACGGAATCAGCCCCAGCATTTT.

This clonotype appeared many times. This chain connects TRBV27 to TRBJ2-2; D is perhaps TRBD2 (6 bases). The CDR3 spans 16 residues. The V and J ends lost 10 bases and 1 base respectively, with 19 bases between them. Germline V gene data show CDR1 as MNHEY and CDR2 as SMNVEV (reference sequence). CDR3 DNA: TGTGCCACCACTTGGTCAGGGAGGTTGAACACCGGGGAGCTGTTTTTT. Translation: CATTWSGRLNTGELFF.

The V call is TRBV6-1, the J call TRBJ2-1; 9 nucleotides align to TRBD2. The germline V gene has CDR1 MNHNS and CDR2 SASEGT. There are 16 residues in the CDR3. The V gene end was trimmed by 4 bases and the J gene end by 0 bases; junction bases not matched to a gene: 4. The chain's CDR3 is CASSAGGGASYNEQFF. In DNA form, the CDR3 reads TGTGCCAGCAGTGCAGGCGGGGGGGCCTCCTACAATGAGCAGTTCTTC.

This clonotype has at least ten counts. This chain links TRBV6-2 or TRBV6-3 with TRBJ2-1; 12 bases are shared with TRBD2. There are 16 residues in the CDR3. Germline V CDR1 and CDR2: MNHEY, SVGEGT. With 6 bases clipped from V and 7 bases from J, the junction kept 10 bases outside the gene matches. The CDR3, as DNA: TGTGCCAGCAGCCGACTAGCGGGAGCGATATTGAATGAGCAGTTCTTC. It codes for CASSRLAGAILNEQFF.

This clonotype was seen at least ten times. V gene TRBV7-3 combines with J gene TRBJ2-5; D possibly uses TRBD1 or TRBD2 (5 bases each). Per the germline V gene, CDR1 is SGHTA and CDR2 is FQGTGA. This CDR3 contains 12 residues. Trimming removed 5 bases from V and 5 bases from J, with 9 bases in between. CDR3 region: CASSPEGETQYF. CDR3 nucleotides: TGTGCCAGCAGCCCCGAGGGGGAGACCCAGTACTTC.

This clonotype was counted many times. The CDR3 protein is CASSLSRTGRDEQYF. The CDR3 DNA is TGTGCCAGCAGTTTATCCCGGACAGGGAGGGACGAGCAGTACTTC. The V gene is TRBV28, the J gene TRBJ2-7, with a possible D match to TRBD1 (8 bases). The CDR3 spans 15 residues. V was clipped by 1 base and J by 5 bases, with 15 bases between them. Germline loops: CDR1 MDHEN, CDR2 SYDVKM.

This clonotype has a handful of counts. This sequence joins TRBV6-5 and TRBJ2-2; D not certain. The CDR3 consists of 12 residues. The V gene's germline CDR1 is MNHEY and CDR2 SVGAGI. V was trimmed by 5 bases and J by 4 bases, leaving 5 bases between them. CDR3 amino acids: CASSKITGELFF. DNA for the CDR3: TGTGCCAGCAGTAAAATCACCGGGGAGCTGTTTTTT.

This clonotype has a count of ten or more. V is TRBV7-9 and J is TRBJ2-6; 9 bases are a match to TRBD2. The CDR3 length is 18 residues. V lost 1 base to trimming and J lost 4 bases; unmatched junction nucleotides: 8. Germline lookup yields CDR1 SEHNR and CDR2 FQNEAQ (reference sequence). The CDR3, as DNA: TGTGCCAGCAGCTTAGTTAGTAGCGGGAGCTCGGGGGCCAACGTCCTGACTTTC. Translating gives CASSLVSSGSSGANVLTF.

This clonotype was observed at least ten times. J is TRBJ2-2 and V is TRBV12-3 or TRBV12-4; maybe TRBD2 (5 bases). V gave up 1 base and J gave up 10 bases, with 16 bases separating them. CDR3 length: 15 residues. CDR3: CASSLVDQVGEELFF. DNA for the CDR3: TGTGCCAGCAGTTTAGTGGACCAGGTCGGGGAGGAGCTGTTTTTT.

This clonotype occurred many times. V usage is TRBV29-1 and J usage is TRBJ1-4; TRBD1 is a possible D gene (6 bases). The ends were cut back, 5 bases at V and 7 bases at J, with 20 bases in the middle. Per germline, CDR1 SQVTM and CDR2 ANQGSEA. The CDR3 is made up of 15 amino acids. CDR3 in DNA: TGCAGCGTTCTCCCCTCGGGGGGCGCGGGTGAAAAACTGTTTTTT. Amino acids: CSVLPSGGAGEKLFF.

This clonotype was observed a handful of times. The CDR3 nucleotides read TGTGCCAGCAGTTACTCGAGGGGGGGCTTCCAAGAGACCCAGTACTTC. It is translated as CASSYSRGGFQETQYF. This chain joins TRBV6-2 or TRBV6-3 and TRBJ2-5; possible D gene TRBD2, 7 bases. The V gene's germline CDR1 is MNHEY and CDR2 SVGEGT. The CDR3 spans 16 residues. Trimming stripped 0 bases from V and 1 base from J, with 12 bases between.

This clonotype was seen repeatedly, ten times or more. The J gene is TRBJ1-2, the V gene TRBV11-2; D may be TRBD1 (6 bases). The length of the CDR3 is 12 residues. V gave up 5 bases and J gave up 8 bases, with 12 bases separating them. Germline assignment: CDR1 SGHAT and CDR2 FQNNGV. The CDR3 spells CASSPGQLGYTF. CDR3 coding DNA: TGTGCCAGCAGCCCAGGACAGTTAGGCTACACCTTC.

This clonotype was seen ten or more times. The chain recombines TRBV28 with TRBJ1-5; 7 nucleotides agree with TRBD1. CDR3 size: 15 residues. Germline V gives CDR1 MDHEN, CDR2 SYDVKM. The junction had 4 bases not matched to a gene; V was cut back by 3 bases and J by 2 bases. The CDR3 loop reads CASSLEGTGNQPQHF. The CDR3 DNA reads TGTGCCAGCAGTTTGGAAGGGACAGGCAATCAGCCCCAGCATTTT.

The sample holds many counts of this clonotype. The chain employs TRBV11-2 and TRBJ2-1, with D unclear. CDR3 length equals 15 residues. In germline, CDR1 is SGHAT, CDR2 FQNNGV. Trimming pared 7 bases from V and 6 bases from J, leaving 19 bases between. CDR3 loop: CASTLEFSLANEQFF. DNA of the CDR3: TGTGCCAGCACCCTAGAGTTTAGCTTGGCCAATGAGCAGTTCTTC.

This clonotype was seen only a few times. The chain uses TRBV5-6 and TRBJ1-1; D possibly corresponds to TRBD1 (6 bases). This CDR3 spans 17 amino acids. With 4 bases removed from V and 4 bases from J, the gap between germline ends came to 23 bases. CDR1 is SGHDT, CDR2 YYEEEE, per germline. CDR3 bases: TGTGCCAGCAGCCCCATGGACATGAACAGGGTTCTCACTGAAGCTTTCTTT. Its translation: CASSPMDMNRVLTEAFF.

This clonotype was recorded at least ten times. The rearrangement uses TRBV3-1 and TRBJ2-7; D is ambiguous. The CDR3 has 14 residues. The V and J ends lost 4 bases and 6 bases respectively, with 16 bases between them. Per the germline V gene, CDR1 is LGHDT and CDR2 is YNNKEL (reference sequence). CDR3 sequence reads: CASSPEPSNPEQYF. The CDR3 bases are TGTGCCAGCAGCCCCGAGCCATCCAACCCCGAGCAGTACTTC.